This entry concerns a single T cell receptor (beta chain). This specimen belongs to a study of T cell changes during pregnancy in multiple sclerosis. The protocol was immunoSEQ multiplex PCR, while the TCRdb copy is restricted to in-frame clones and leaves out a portion. The sample records just under 20,000 clones, approximately 90% being singletons. The CDR3 runs to 16 residues. With V trimmed by 2 bases and J by 3 bases, 7 bases remained unmatched. CDR1 MDHEN and CDR2 SYDVKM come from the germline V gene. The rearrangement links TRBV28 to TRBJ2-7, with 10 bases identical to TRBD1. The sample here was CD8+ T cells from peripheral blood mononuclear cells, taken in the second trimester of pregnancy. This TCR was recovered from a female donor in good health, enrolled as a control in a pregnancy study. DNA for the CDR3: TGTGCCAGCAGTTTAGGGCCGGGACAGGGGTACTACGAGCAGTACTTC. Encoded protein: CASSLGPGQGYYEQYF.